Sequencing of this TCR beta chain was carried out in a study of PD-1 blockade in classical Hodgkin lymphoma. Sequenced by immunoSEQ multiplex PCR; TCRdb stores in-frame clones only, minus some. The top ten hold around 11% of the sample, which has 90,000 to 100,000 clones, approximately 89% seen once. Brentuximab vedotin exposure varied among the patients, all of whom had relapsed after autologous stem cell transplantation. Responses achieved at best were complete response, partial response or progressive disease. Study results and caveats: Baseline diversity resembling that of newly diagnosed patients was seen in complete responders. While CD8+ TCR diversity did not rise significantly by C4D1, CD4+ TCR diversity did.

V was shortened by 3 bases and J by 2 bases, with 11 bases between the two germline ends. Germline V gene sequence: CDR1 MNHEY, CDR2 SMNVEV (reference sequence). This CDR3 region has 14 residues. As regards this clone: Its specificity is not known.

The TCR originated in a human donor with classical Hodgkin lymphoma. The V and J genes are TRBV27 and TRBJ2-7; D gene unclear. The source material was peripheral blood mononuclear cells (PBMCs), sampled before the second cycle of nivolumab. The CDR3 spells CASSLISKPYEQYF. Here the CDR3 DNA reads TGTGCCAGCAGTTTGATTTCGAAACCCTACGAGCAGTACTTC.